The 4 T cell receptor beta chains reported below all come from one sample, sequenced in a study of T cell responses to AZD1222 COVID-19 vaccine. TCRdb's copy holds only in-frame clones and misses some; the assay was immunoSEQ multiplex PCR. This sample yields 90,000 to 130,000 clones, of which roughly 85% are seen a single time; 2.5% to 3.5% belongs to the top ten. Sequencing was performed on peripheral blood, taken on day 0 of AZD1222 vaccination. The receptors shown here come from an adult in good health.

This chain joins TRBV19 and TRBJ1-5, with a possible D match to TRBD1 (6 bases). Germline V CDR1 and CDR2: LNHDA, SQIVND (reference sequence). The CDR3 loop spans 15 amino acids. Trimming pared 7 bases from V and 5 bases from J, leaving 18 bases between. CDR3 loop: CASIPAGVDYQPQHF. The CDR3 DNA follows: TGTGCCAGTATCCCCGCAGGGGTGGACTATCAGCCCCAGCATTTT. The complete variable domain, with remaining parts taken from reference TRBV19 and TRBJ1-5, reads DGGITQSPKYLFRKEGQNVTLSCEQNLNHDAMYWYRQDPGQGLRLIYYSQIVNDFQKGDIAEGYSVSREKKESFPLTVTSAQKNPTAFYLCASIPAGVDYQPQHFGDGTRLSIL.

The J gene is TRBJ2-5, the V gene TRBV6-5; D uncertain. V gave up 9 bases and J gave up 4 bases, with 18 bases separating them. Germline V gene lookup returns CDR1 MNHEY and CDR2 SVGAGI. The CDR3 sequence is 14 residues long. The CDR3, as DNA: TGTGCCAGACCCCTGGGCAATAGGCGAGAGACCCAGTACTTC. The encoded protein is CARPLGNRRETQYF.

V usage is TRBV7-2 and J usage is TRBJ2-5; a weak D match, TRBD1 (5 bases). CDR1 is SGHTA and CDR2 is FQGNSA in the germline V gene. The CDR3 spans 14 residues. V lost 0 bases and J 2 bases, leaving 7 bases between the germline ends. CDR3 sequence reads: CASSLAGPQETQYF. As DNA, the CDR3 is TGTGCCAGCAGCTTAGCGGGGCCTCAAGAGACCCAGTACTTC.

CDR3 amino acids: CASKDTGDLYNEQFF. CDR3 DNA sequence: TGCGCCAGCAAGGACACGGGGGACCTATACAATGAGCAGTTCTTC. This chain joins TRBV5-1 and TRBJ2-1, with D maybe TRBD2 (6 bases). CDR3 length: 15 residues. Trimming left V 6 bases short and J 4 bases short, with 17 bases between. The germline gives CDR1 SGHRS, CDR2 YFSETQ.